This TCR beta chain emerged from a study of blood T cell repertoires in COVID-19. Study-wide background: The analysed material was cDNA or gDNA that came from T cells, B-cell-depleted T cells, or PBMCs.

Assay used: immunoSEQ multiplex PCR; TCRdb lists only in-frame clones, some missing. The table lists around 320,000 clones, 90% of them singletons. From germline, CDR1 is DFQATT and CDR2 SNEGSKA (reference sequence). With 3 bases clipped from V and 9 bases from J, the junction kept 13 bases outside the gene matches. The CDR3 consists of 15 residues. Across 24 US areas, participants ranged in age from roughly 18 to 95 years. Cohorts were based on clinical histories the participants reported. Source material: PBMCs or T cells enriched from blood (not recorded which). The chain employs TRBV20-1 and TRBJ2-1, with TRBD2 matching over 8 bases. The clonotype was recovered from a woman in her late teens or twenties with acute COVID-19. The CDR3 here is CSASNPPSGSGEQFF. CDR3 bases: TGCAGTGCTAGTAATCCTCCTAGCGGGTCAGGTGAGCAGTTCTTC.